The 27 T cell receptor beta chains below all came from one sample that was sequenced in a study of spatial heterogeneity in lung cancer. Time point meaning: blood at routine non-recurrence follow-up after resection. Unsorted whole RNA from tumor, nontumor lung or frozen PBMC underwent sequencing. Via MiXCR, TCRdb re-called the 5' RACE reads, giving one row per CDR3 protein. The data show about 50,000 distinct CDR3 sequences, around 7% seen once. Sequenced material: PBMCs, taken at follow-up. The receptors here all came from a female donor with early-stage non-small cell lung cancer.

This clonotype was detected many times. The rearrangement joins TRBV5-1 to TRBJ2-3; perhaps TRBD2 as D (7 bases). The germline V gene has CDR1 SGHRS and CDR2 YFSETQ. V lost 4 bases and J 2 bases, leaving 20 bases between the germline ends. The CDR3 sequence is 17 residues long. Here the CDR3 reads CASSPPRTGGFTDTQYF. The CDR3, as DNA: TGCGCCAGCAGCCCGCCGCGGACGGGGGGCTTCACAGATACGCAGTATTTT.

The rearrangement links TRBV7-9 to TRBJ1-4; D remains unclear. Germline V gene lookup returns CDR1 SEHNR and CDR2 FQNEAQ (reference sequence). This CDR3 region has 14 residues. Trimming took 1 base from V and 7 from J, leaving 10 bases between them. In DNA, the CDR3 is TGTGCCAGCAGCTTAGGAGTCGAGAGTGAAAAACTGTTTTTT. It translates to CASSLGVESEKLFF.

The CDR3 DNA reads TGTGCCAGCAGTAAGTCTCCCCAGGGACCCTCCTACGAGCAGTACTTC. Protein: CASSKSPQGPSYEQYF. V is TRBV6-1 and J is TRBJ2-7, with D tentatively TRBD1 or TRBD2 (5 bases each). Trimming removed 5 bases from V and 0 bases from J, with 17 bases in between. The germline V gene encodes CDR1 MNHNS and CDR2 SASEGT. The CDR3 totals 16 residues.

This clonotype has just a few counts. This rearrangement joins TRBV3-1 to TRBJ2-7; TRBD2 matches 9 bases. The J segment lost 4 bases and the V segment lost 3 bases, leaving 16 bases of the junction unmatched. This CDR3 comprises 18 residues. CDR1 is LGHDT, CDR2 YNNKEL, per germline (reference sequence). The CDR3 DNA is TGTGCCAGCAGCCAGTATCCGGGACTAGCTTACCAATCTTACGAGCAGTACTTC. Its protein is CASSQYPGLAYQSYEQYF.

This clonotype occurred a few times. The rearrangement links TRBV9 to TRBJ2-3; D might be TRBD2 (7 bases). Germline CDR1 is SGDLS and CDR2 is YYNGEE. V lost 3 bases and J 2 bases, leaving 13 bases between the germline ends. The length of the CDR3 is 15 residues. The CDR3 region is CASSARGGYTDTQYF. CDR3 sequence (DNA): TGTGCCAGCAGCGCCCGCGGGGGCTACACAGATACGCAGTATTTT.

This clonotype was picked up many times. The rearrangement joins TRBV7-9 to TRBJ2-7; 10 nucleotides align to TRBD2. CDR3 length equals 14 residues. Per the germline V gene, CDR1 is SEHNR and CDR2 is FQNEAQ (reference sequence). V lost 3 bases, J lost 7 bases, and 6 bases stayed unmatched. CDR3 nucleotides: TGTGCCAGCAGCTTGTCCAGCGGGGGGGCAGAGCAGTACTTC. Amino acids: CASSLSSGGAEQYF. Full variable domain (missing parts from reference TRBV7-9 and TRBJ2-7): DTGVSQNPRHKITKRGQNVTFRCDPISEHNRLYWYRQTLGQGPEFLTYFQNEAQLEKSRLLSDRFSAERPKGSFSTLEIQRTEQGDSAMYLCASSLSSGGAEQYFGPGTRLTVT.

In nucleotides, the CDR3 is TGTGCCAGCAGTTATCTGGTCGGGGAGCTGTTTTTT. Translated, it gives CASSYLVGELFF. The J gene is TRBJ2-2, the V gene TRBV6-6; no clear D. Germline V gives CDR1 MNHNY, CDR2 SVGAGI (reference sequence). Trimming took 3 bases from V and 7 from J, leaving 6 bases between them. The CDR3 loop spans 12 amino acids.

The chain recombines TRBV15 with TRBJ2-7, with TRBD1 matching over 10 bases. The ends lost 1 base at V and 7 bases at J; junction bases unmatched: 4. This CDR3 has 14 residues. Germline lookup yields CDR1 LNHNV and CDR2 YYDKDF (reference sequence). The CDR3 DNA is TGTGCCACCAGCAGAGGGACAGGGGGAGGTGAGCAGTACTTC. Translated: CATSRGTGGGEQYF.

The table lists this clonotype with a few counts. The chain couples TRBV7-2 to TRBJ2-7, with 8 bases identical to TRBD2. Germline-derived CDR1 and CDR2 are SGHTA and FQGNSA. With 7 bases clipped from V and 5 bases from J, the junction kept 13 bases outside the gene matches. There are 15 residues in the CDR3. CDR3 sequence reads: CASTRQGSRGDEQYF. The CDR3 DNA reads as TGTGCCAGCACTCGGCAGGGCTCGCGGGGGGACGAGCAGTACTTC.

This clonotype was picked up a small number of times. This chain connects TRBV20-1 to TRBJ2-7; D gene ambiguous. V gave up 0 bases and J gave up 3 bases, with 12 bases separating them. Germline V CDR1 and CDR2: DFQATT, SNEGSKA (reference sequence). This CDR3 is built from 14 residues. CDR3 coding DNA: TGCAGTGCTAGAGATTTAAAGAACCACTACGAGCAGTACTTC. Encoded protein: CSARDLKNHYEQYF.

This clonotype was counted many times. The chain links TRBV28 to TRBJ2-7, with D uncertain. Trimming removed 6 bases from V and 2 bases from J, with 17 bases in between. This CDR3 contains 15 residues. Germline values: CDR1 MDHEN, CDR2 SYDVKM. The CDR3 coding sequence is TGTGCCAGCAGCATTCAGCCCCTGGCAGCCTACGAGCAGTACTTC. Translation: CASSIQPLAAYEQYF.

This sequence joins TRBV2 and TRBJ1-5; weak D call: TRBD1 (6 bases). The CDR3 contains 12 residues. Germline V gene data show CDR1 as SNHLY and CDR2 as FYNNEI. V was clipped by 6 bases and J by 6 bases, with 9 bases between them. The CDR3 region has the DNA TGTGCCAGCAGGGGGGCGTCTCAGCCCCAGCATTTT. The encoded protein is CASRGASQPQHF.

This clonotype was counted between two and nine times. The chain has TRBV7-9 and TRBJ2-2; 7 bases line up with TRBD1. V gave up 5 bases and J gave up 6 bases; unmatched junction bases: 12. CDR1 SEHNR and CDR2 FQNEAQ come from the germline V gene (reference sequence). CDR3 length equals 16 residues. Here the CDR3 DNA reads TGTGCCAGCAGCCAGACAGGGACGTTGTTATCCGGGGAGCTGTTTTTT. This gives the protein CASSQTGTLLSGELFF.

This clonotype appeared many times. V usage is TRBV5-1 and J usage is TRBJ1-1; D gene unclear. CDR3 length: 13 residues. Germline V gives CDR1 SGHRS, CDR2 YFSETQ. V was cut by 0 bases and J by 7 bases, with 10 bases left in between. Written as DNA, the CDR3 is TGCGCCAGCAGCTTGGGATACAATAGTGAAGCTTTCTTT. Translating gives CASSLGYNSEAFF.

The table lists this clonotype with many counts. CDR3: CASSQPGDTQYF. CDR3 DNA sequence: TGTGCCAGCAGCCAACCCGGAGATACGCAGTATTTT. The J gene is TRBJ2-3, the V gene TRBV12-3 or TRBV12-4; D is unclear. The CDR3 consists of 12 residues. V was pared by 6 bases and J by 5 bases, with 9 bases between.

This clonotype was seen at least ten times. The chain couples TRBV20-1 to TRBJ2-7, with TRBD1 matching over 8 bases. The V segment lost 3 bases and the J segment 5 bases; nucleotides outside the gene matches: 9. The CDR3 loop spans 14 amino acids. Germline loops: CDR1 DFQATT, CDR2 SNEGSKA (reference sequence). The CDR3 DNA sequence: TGCAGTGCTAGCGACGGACAGGGTTCCCACGAGCAGTACTTC. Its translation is CSASDGQGSHEQYF.

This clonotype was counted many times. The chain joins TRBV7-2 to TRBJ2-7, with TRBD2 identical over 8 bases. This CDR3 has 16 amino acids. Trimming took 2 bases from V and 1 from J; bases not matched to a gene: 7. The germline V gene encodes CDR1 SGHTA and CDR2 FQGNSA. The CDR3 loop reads CASSLSLSGGSYEQYF. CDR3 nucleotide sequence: TGTGCCAGCAGCTTAAGTCTCAGCGGGGGTTCCTACGAGCAGTACTTC.

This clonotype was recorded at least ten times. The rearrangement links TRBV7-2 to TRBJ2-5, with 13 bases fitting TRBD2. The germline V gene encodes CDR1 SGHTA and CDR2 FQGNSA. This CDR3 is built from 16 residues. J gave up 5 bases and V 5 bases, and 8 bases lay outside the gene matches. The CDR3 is CASSPSGTSGAETQYF. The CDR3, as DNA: TGTGCCAGCAGCCCGTCCGGGACTAGCGGGGCGGAGACCCAGTACTTC.

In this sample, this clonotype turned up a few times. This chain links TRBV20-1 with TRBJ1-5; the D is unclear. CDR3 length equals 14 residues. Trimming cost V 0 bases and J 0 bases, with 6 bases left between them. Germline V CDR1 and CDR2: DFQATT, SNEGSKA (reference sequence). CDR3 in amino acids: CSARDGYSNQPQHF. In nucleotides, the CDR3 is TGCAGTGCTAGAGATGGGTATAGCAATCAGCCCCAGCATTTT.

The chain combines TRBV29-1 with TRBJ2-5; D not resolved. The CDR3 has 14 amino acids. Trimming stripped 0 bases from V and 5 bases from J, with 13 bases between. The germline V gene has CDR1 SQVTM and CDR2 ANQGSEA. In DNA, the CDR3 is TGCAGCGTTGAAGATCCGTGGGCTAGTGAGACCCAGTACTTC. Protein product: CSVEDPWASETQYF.

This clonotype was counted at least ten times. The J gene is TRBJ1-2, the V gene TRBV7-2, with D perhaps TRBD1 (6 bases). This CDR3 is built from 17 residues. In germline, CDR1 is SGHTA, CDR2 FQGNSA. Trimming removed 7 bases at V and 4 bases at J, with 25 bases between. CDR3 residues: CASNSGGAPVWSYGYTF. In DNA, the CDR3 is TGTGCCAGCAATAGTGGGGGGGCCCCTGTCTGGAGCTATGGCTACACCTTC.

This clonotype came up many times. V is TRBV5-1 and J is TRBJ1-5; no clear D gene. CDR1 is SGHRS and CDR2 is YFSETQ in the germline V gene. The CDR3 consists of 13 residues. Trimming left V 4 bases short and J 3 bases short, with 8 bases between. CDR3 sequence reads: CASSNGDNQPQHF. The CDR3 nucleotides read TGCGCCAGCAGCAACGGGGACAATCAGCCCCAGCATTTT.

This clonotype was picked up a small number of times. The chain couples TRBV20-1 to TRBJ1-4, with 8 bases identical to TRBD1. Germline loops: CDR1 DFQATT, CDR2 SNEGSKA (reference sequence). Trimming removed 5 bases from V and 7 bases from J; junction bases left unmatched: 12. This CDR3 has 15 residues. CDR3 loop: CSASNPGTGGEKLFF. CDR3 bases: TGCAGTGCTTCTAATCCCGGGACAGGCGGTGAAAAACTGTTTTTT.

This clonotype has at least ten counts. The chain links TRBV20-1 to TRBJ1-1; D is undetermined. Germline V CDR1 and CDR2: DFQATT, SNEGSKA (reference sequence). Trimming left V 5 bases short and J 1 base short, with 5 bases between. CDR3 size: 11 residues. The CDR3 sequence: CSARWNTEAFF. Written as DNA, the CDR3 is TGCAGTGCTCGCTGGAACACTGAAGCTTTCTTT.

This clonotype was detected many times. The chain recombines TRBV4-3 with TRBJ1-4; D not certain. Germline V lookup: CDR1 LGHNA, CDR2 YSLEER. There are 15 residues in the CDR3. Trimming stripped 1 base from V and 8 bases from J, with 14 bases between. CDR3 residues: CASSQVVGSGEKLFF. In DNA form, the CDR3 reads TGCGCCAGCAGCCAAGTAGTAGGGTCGGGGGAAAAACTGTTTTTT.

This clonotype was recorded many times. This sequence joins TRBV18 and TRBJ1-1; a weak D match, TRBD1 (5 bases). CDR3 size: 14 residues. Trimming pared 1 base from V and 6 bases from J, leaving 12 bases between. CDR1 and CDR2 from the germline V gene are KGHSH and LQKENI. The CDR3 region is CASSPRPGDAEAFF. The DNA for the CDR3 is TGTGCCAGCTCACCACGTCCGGGGGACGCTGAAGCTTTCTTT.

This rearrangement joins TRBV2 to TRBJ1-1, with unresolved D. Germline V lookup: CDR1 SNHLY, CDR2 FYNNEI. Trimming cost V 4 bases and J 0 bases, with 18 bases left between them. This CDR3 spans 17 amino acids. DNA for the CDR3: TGTGCCAGCAGTGGGGGAGAGGGATTAACCATGAACACTGAAGCTTTCTTT. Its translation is CASSGGEGLTMNTEAFF. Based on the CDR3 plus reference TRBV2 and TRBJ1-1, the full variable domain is EPEVTQTPSHQVTQMGQEVILRCVPISNHLYFYWYRQILGQKVEFLVSFYNNEISEKSEIFDDQFSVERPDGSNFTLKIRSTKLEDSAMYFCASSGGEGLTMNTEAFFGQGTRLTVV.